A single sample is the source of the 18 T cell receptor beta chains below, sequenced in a study of OX40 agonist ivuxolimab in advanced cancers. The protocol was immunoSEQ multiplex PCR, while the TCRdb copy is restricted to in-frame clones and leaves out a portion. The sample records about 71,000 clones, 94% being singletons. The material was CD4+ or CD8+ T cells sorted from blood, obtained in a trial of the OX40 agonist ivuxolimab. These TCRs come from an adult with an advanced solid tumor such as melanoma, head and neck, liver or kidney cancer.

The chain combines TRBV7-8 with TRBJ2-7, with a tentative D call TRBD1 (6 bases). The germline V and J ends were trimmed by 5 bases and 7 bases, with 21 bases remaining between them. CDR3 length: 15 residues. CDR1 and CDR2 (germline): SGHVS, FQNEAQ. CDR3 nucleotides: TGTGCCAGCAGCCCACTACAGGGCCCCGTTTGGGAGCAGTACTTC. Translated: CASSPLQGPVWEQYF.

CDR3 amino acids: CASSLGRNTEAFF. CDR3 nucleotides: TGTGCCAGCAGTTTGGGGAGGAACACTGAAGCTTTCTTT. The rearrangement links TRBV28 to TRBJ1-1; D is unresolved. The CDR3 runs to 13 residues. The ends were cut back, 3 bases at V and 1 base at J, with 6 bases in the middle. Germline CDR1 MDHEN, CDR2 SYDVKM.

The chain joins TRBV6-1 to TRBJ2-6; D ambiguous. Germline CDR1 MNHNS, CDR2 SASEGT. V dropped 6 bases and J dropped 2 bases, with 2 bases sitting between them. This CDR3 contains 12 residues. CDR3 residues: CASRAGANVLTF. CDR3 DNA: TGTGCCAGCAGGGCTGGGGCCAACGTCCTGACTTTC.

This chain joins TRBV7-9 and TRBJ1-1; D ambiguous. V shed 2 bases and J shed 6 bases, with 7 bases lying between them. The CDR3 is 12 residues long. Germline-derived CDR1 and CDR2 are SEHNR and FQNEAQ (reference sequence). CDR3 in DNA: TGTGCCAGCAGCTTACCGACGGCTGAAGCTTTCTTT. Its protein is CASSLPTAEAFF.

The rearrangement uses TRBV19 and TRBJ2-1, with TRBD2 as a possible D gene (6 bases). Trimming removed 3 bases at V and 3 bases at J, with 18 bases between. The CDR3 totals 17 residues. Germline CDR1 reads LNHDA; CDR2 reads SQIVND (reference sequence). CDR3: CASSIRLVGMVYNEQFF. Here the CDR3 DNA reads TGTGCCAGTAGTATTCGACTAGTGGGGATGGTCTACAATGAGCAGTTCTTC.

The chain carries TRBV7-9 and TRBJ2-5; possible D gene TRBD1, 5 bases. Germline V CDR1 and CDR2: SEHNR, FQNEAQ (reference sequence). V shed 0 bases and J shed 1 base, with 6 bases lying between them. The CDR3 contains 14 residues. The CDR3 nucleotides are TGTGCCAGCAGCTTAGCCAGGGTCCAAGAGACCCAGTACTTC. Translated: CASSLARVQETQYF.

The chain has TRBV6-5 and TRBJ2-1; the D is unclear. The CDR3 is 15 residues long. The V end was cut by 7 bases, the J end by 0 bases, with 13 bases between. Germline values: CDR1 MNHEY, CDR2 SVGAGI. Written as DNA, the CDR3 is TGTGCCAGCAACGATAGAGATGGCTCCTACAATGAGCAGTTCTTC. The encoded protein is CASNDRDGSYNEQFF.

V is TRBV28 and J is TRBJ2-1, with 8 bases fitting TRBD2. Germline CDR1 is MDHEN and CDR2 is SYDVKM. This CDR3 is 16 amino acids long. With V trimmed by 5 bases and J by 2 bases, 8 bases remained unmatched. The CDR3 bases are TGTGCCAGCAGTCTCATGGGTAGCGGGACCTACAATGAGCAGTTCTTC. Protein: CASSLMGSGTYNEQFF.

The V call is TRBV5-4, the J call TRBJ1-5; TRBD1 might be the D (5 bases). The V end lost 1 base, the J end lost 3 bases, and 8 bases lay between the germline ends. This CDR3 contains 14 residues. Per germline, CDR1 SGHNT and CDR2 YYREEE (reference sequence). The CDR3 protein is CASSLQGANQPQHF. For the CDR3, the DNA is TGTGCCAGCAGCTTGCAAGGGGCCAATCAGCCCCAGCATTTT.

CDR3 coding DNA: TGTGCCAGTAGTACTCTTCGGGGAGAAGGGGCCTACGAGCAGTACTTC. Protein: CASSTLRGEGAYEQYF. The chain joins TRBV19 to TRBJ2-7; perhaps D is TRBD1 or TRBD2 (5 bases each). The germline V gene has CDR1 LNHDA and CDR2 SQIVND (reference sequence). The ends were cut back, 4 bases at V and 2 bases at J, with 18 bases in the middle. CDR3 length: 16 amino acids.

This clone showed up just a few times. V and J are TRBV27 and TRBJ1-1; tentatively, D is TRBD1 (5 bases). V lost 4 bases, J lost 5 bases, and 5 bases lay in between. In germline, CDR1 is MNHEY, CDR2 SMNVEV (reference sequence). CDR3 length: 11 amino acids. CDR3 nucleotide sequence: TGTGCCAGCAGTTGGGGGACTGAAGCTTTCTTT. This sequence encodes CASSWGTEAFF.

The chain employs TRBV5-6 and TRBJ1-5; D is undetermined. V was trimmed by 0 bases and J by 0 bases, leaving 4 bases between them. The CDR3 sequence is 14 residues long. Germline CDR1 is SGHDT and CDR2 is YYEEEE. CDR3 sequence: CASSLGNSNQPQHF. The DNA for the CDR3 is TGTGCCAGCAGCTTGGGCAATAGCAATCAGCCCCAGCATTTT.

This chain uses TRBV27 with TRBJ2-7, with unresolved D. The CDR3 has 13 amino acids. Germline V gene data show CDR1 as MNHEY and CDR2 as SMNVEV (reference sequence). V lost 2 bases to trimming and J lost 2 bases, with 7 bases between them. CDR3 bases: TGTGCCAGCAGTTTAACAGACACCTACGAGCAGTACTTC. Translating gives CASSLTDTYEQYF.

The chain uses TRBV5-4 and TRBJ1-5; D remains ambiguous. From germline, CDR1 is SGHNT and CDR2 YYREEE (reference sequence). The ends were cut back, 0 bases at V and 6 bases at J, with 10 bases in the middle. The CDR3 runs 14 residues. CDR3 nucleotide sequence: TGTGCCAGCAGCTTGGGGCCCGGGGTTCAGCCCCAGCATTTT. This gives the protein CASSLGPGVQPQHF.

The chain links TRBV5-1 to TRBJ2-2; D is possibly TRBD1 (5 bases). CDR1 and CDR2 (germline): SGHRS, YFSETQ. V lost 0 bases to trimming and J lost 6 bases, with 12 bases between them. The length of the CDR3 is 15 residues. In DNA, the CDR3 is TGCGCCAGCAGCTTGGCAGCGCAAGGGGCCGGGGAGCTGTTTTTT. It yields the protein CASSLAAQGAGELFF. Variable domain in full (rest from reference TRBV5-1 and TRBJ2-2): KAGVTQTPRYLIKTRGQQVTLSCSPISGHRSVSWYQQTPGQGLQFLFEYFSETQRNKGNFPGRFSGRQFSNSRSEMNVSTLELGDSALYLCASSLAAQGAGELFFGEGSRLTVL.

The DNA for the CDR3 is TGTGCCCTATACCCCGGGGGGAACGTAATTTACAATGAGCAGTTCTTC. Its translation is CALYPGGNVIYNEQFF. The chain recombines TRBV2 with TRBJ2-1; TRBD2 matches 7 bases. The junction had 17 bases not matched to a gene; V was cut back by 11 bases and J by 4 bases. Per the germline V gene, CDR1 is SNHLY and CDR2 is FYNNEI. CDR3 length: 16 amino acids.

The J gene is TRBJ2-7, the V gene TRBV28; 8 nucleotides align to TRBD2. V shed 3 bases and J 7 bases; nucleotides not matched to a gene: 11. CDR3 length: 15 amino acids. From germline, CDR1 is MDHEN and CDR2 SYDVKM. This CDR3 reads CASSFERGTLLEQYF. CDR3 nucleotide sequence: TGTGCCAGCAGTTTTGAGCGGGGGACCCTACTGGAGCAGTACTTC.

This clone was picked up a small number of times. The chain couples TRBV30 to TRBJ1-4; a possible D gene is TRBD1 (5 bases). V was pared by 0 bases and J by 8 bases, with 16 bases between. Looked up from germline, CDR1 is GTSNPN and CDR2 is SVGIG (reference sequence). CDR3 size: 15 residues. CDR3 nucleotide sequence: TGTGCCTGGAGTGTGAGGGGCAGGGTTGACGAAAAACTGTTTTTT. Protein: CAWSVRGRVDEKLFF.